This TCR beta chain was profiled in a study of vaccination effects on CD4 cells after COVID-19. In the study overall: Sampling occurred a median 72 days post second dose, range 14 to 241.

With regard to this clone: Antigen unknown.

With the ViraFEST assay, the study expanded antigen-specific CD4+ T cells using viral peptide pools, then sequenced them. Once cultured for nine to ten days, the cells underwent separation to obtain CD4+ T cells. Two-dose vaccination with either BNT162b2 or mRNA-1273 was given to the participants. Vaccine recipients had no previous SARS-CoV-2 infection; their nucleocapsid antibodies were negative. The protocol was immunoSEQ multiplex PCR, while the TCRdb copy is restricted to in-frame clones and leaves out a portion. The sample includes about 24,000 clones, roughly 70% of them seen just once. This TCR derives from a human donor who received a COVID-19 vaccine. The sample consisted of CD4+ T cells from PBMCs cultured with SARS-CoV-2 spike peptides, taken after COVID-19 vaccination.

The CDR3, as DNA: TGTGCCAGCTCCTCAGGGCCTGTCTATGGCTACACCTTC. This gives the protein CASSSGPVYGYTF. This chain joins TRBV6-5 and TRBJ1-2, with D perhaps TRBD1 (5 bases). This CDR3 comprises 13 residues. Trimming stripped 8 bases from V and 4 bases from J, with 14 bases between. From germline, CDR1 is MNHEY and CDR2 SVGAGI.